The 14 T cell receptor beta chains listed next were all sequenced from one sample in a study of sequential checkpoint blockade in melanoma. The treatment denotes: randomized to nivolumab then ipilimumab (arm A) or the reverse (arm B). Generated by immunoSEQ multiplex PCR, the TCRdb table keeps only in-frame clones and is missing some. The table shows around 19,000 clones, with 60% to 75% occurring only once. The specimen comprised tumor tissue (inferred from file names), sampled from a patient given nivolumab and ipilimumab in sequence. These TCRs come from a human donor with melanoma.

The chain is built from TRBV29-1 and TRBJ1-1; 7 nucleotides agree with TRBD1. Looked up from germline, CDR1 is SQVTM and CDR2 is ANQGSEA. Losses at the gene ends were 4 bases for V and 6 bases for J; bases not matched to a gene: 11. The CDR3 length is 14 residues. CDR3 loop: CSVAVRDSGAEAFF. CDR3 DNA: TGCAGCGTTGCCGTTAGGGACAGCGGGGCTGAAGCTTTCTTT.

The J gene is TRBJ1-5, the V gene TRBV30; D gene unclear. The ends were cut back, 1 base at V and 3 bases at J, with 7 bases in the middle. Germline V gene sequence: CDR1 GTSNPN, CDR2 SVGIG (reference sequence). This CDR3 is 13 amino acids long. CDR3 sequence (DNA): TGTGCCTGGAGTGGGGGTCCCAATCAGCCCCAGCATTTT. Its protein product is CAWSGGPNQPQHF.

This clone was found once. V is TRBV19 and J is TRBJ2-7; 7 bases fit TRBD1. Germline V gene sequence: CDR1 LNHDA, CDR2 SQIVND (reference sequence). The CDR3 loop spans 13 amino acids. J lost 4 bases, V lost 8 bases, and 8 bases had no gene match. CDR3 loop: CASLGQPNYEQYF. The CDR3 DNA follows: TGTGCCAGTCTGGGACAGCCCAATTACGAGCAGTACTTC.

This clone has more than one count but fewer than ten. The CDR3 sequence: CASSLVVNTEAFF. The CDR3 DNA reads as TGCGCCAGCAGCTTGGTAGTGAACACTGAAGCTTTCTTT. V usage is TRBV23-1 and J usage is TRBJ1-1; D is ambiguous. TRBV23-1 carries the ORF label, with uncertain function. The length of the CDR3 is 13 residues. Trimming cost V 6 bases and J 0 bases, with 8 bases left between them.

The DNA of the CDR3 is TGTGCCAGCAGCTTAGTAACGGATCCTTGGACAGATACGCAGTATTTT. Protein product: CASSLVTDPWTDTQYF. The rearrangement uses TRBV11-3 and TRBJ2-3; D call uncertain. Trimming took off 1 base at V and 3 bases at J, with 14 bases between the two ends. This CDR3 has 16 amino acids. Germline V gene data show CDR1 as SGHNT and CDR2 as YENEEA. Filled out from reference TRBV11-3 and TRBJ2-3, the complete variable domain reads EAGVVQSPRYKIIEKKQPVAFWCNPISGHNTLYWYLQNLGQGPELLIRYENEEAVDDSQLPKDRFSAERLKGVDSTLKIQPAELGDSAVYLCASSLVTDPWTDTQYFGPGTRLTVL.

This clone was detected a few times. CDR3 sequence reads: CASSPGLSQETQYF. CDR3 bases: TGTGCCAGCTCACCGGGACTTTCCCAAGAGACCCAGTACTTC. The V call is TRBV18, the J call TRBJ2-5; D possibly corresponds to TRBD2 (6 bases). Germline-derived CDR1 and CDR2 are KGHSH and LQKENI. V lost 3 bases to trimming and J lost 1 base, with 9 bases between them. This CDR3 has 14 amino acids.

The rearrangement uses TRBV18 and TRBJ1-2; no reliable D call. Germline values: CDR1 KGHSH, CDR2 LQKENI. Trimming left V 3 bases short and J 2 bases short, with 7 bases between. This CDR3 has 13 amino acids. The chain's CDR3 is CASSPGRNYGYTF. The DNA of the CDR3 is TGTGCCAGCTCACCGGGTCGAAACTATGGCTACACCTTC.

V usage is TRBV9 and J usage is TRBJ1-3, with D unresolved. Germline-derived CDR1 and CDR2 are SGDLS and YYNGEE. There are 14 residues in the CDR3. V was shortened by 6 bases and J by 0 bases, with 10 bases between the two germline ends. The CDR3 loop is CASIEGYSGNTIYF. The CDR3 nucleotides read TGTGCCAGCATCGAAGGGTACTCTGGAAACACCATATATTTT. The full variable domain, in which reference TRBV9 and TRBJ1-3 provide the parts outside the CDR3, is DSGVTQTPKHLITATGQRVTLRCSPRSGDLSVYWYQQSLDQGLQFLIQYYNGEERAKGNILERFSAQQFPDLHSELNLSSLELGDSALYFCASIEGYSGNTIYFGEGSWLTVV.

The genes are TRBV19 and TRBJ1-2, with TRBD1 identical over 7 bases. CDR3 length: 15 amino acids. Germline V gives CDR1 LNHDA, CDR2 SQIVND (reference sequence). V was pared by 4 bases and J by 4 bases, with 9 bases of the junction left unmatched. CDR3 nucleotides: TGTGCCAGTAGTAGACGGACAGGTTCAGGCTATGGCTACACCTTC. Amino acids: CASSRRTGSGYGYTF.

This chain uses TRBV19 with TRBJ2-2; no firm D call. V was trimmed by 4 bases and J by 3 bases, leaving 3 bases between them. This CDR3 is built from 12 residues. The germline CDR1 and CDR2 sequences are LNHDA and SQIVND (reference sequence). The CDR3 DNA reads TGTGCCAGTAGTACCTACACCGGGGAGCTGTTTTTT. Translation: CASSTYTGELFF.

The chain employs TRBV6-8 and TRBJ2-7, with D unclear. This CDR3 region has 13 residues. With 5 bases removed from V and 3 bases from J, the gap between germline ends came to 11 bases. The germline gives CDR1 MNHGY, CDR2 SAAAGT. CDR3 nucleotide sequence: TGTGCCAGCAGTACGGCCCCACTCTACGAGCAGTACTTC. Translation gives CASSTAPLYEQYF.

The chain links TRBV18 to TRBJ2-7; 11 bases are shared with TRBD2. Germline V lookup: CDR1 KGHSH, CDR2 LQKENI. Trimming took 0 bases from V and 2 from J; bases not matched to a gene: 3. This CDR3 has 16 amino acids. CDR3 nucleotides: TGTGCCAGCTCACCACCCGGGACTAGCGGTACCTACGAGCAGTACTTC. Protein product: CASSPPGTSGTYEQYF.

A few counts support this clone. The gene calls are TRBV19 and TRBJ1-1; D is undetermined. Germline CDR1 and CDR2: LNHDA and SQIVND (reference sequence). V dropped 6 bases and J dropped 2 bases, with 10 bases sitting between them. CDR3 size: 13 residues. CDR3 sequence (DNA): TGTGCCAGTAGAGGTCGGACTAACACTGAAGCTTTCTTT. Encoded protein: CASRGRTNTEAFF. The entire variable domain, with the rest obtained from reference TRBV19 and TRBJ1-1, is as follows: DGGITQSPKYLFRKEGQNVTLSCEQNLNHDAMYWYRQDPGQGLRLIYYSQIVNDFQKGDIAEGYSVSREKKESFPLTVTSAQKNPTAFYLCASRGRTNTEAFFGQGTRLTVV.

The chain couples TRBV9 to TRBJ2-3; 8 bases line up with TRBD2. Trimming took 0 bases from V and 2 from J; bases not matched to a gene: 5. The length of the CDR3 is 16 residues. Germline values: CDR1 SGDLS, CDR2 YYNGEE. CDR3 sequence (DNA): TGTGCCAGCAGCGTAGATCCGGGGGGGCCCACAGATACGCAGTATTTT. Translated, it gives CASSVDPGGPTDTQYF.